The T cell receptor (beta chain) described here comes from a study of T cell responses to AZD1222 COVID-19 vaccine (dated by TCRdb to about 2021). For context, the study as a whole: AZD1222 recipients given second doses at about 4 weeks or at about 12 weeks were pooled, since spike-specific TCR depth and breadth were not found to differ between the two schedules. TCR sequencing covered some 250 trial participants: 207 given two doses of AZD1222 and about 26 given two doses of MenACWY control vaccine. Trial participants were enrolled by age into 18-55, 56-69 and 70-plus year subgroups, with around 140, 26 and 57 TCR-sequenced participants respectively.

The CDR3 regions of human TCRbeta chains were analyzed by immunosequencing. For the original study's pipeline: Repertoire TCRs were matched against a reference library of SARS-CoV-2-specific TCRs generated with the MIRA antigen-specificity platform. Breadth was defined as the fraction of unique TCRs that were SARS-CoV-2-associated. Depth was defined as the fraction of total T cells that were SARS-CoV-2-associated. Using the MIRA data, each spike-specific TCR was mapped to the spike region that the TCR reacts to and placed in a CD4 or CD8 class. Log10-transformed breadth and depth values were compared by one-way ANOVA with Sidak's multiple comparisons tests. TCRdb retrieved this table from immuneACCESS and kept in-frame rearrangements only. Not all clones are present; in checked studies, unresolved V genes account for under half, and no reason is known for the remainder. The V and J calls and clone size come from that table; D and trimming were worked out from the DNA. This sample is represented by 100,000 to 150,000 clones; 92% of them were singletons. The ten biggest clones cover around 0.96% of the sample.

For this clone: The antigen it binds to is not known. Base qualities are not provided; no much larger clone lies one nucleotide away.

Points the paper makes about the study in general: No day 14 peak-response samples were available, so repertoires were characterized only after the peak T cell response. Participants were mostly white British and included more females than males, and it was suggested by the authors that clonal diversity may have been underestimated. Reportedly, close to half of the unique spike-specific TCRs recognized epitopes lying outside the regions that are mutated in the B.1.351 and B.1.1.7 variants. Spike-specific TCR breadth and depth rose significantly after two AZD1222 doses compared with day 0 and with MenACWY recipients. CD4 TCRs associated with the vaccine covered the entire spike protein, and the dominant responses were in regions 160-218 and 743-854. Conclusions about previously exposed vaccinees were limited because only a handful of AZD1222 recipients were SARS-CoV-2 seropositive at baseline. In the small 56-69-year group, the increase in depth fell short of significance, most likely because of low power.

CDR1 and CDR2 are read off the germline V gene as SNHLY and FYNNEI. Measured from the cysteine to the phenylalanine, the CDR3 is 13 residues long. The CDR3 DNA has 39 bases and is translated from base 1. Trimming leaves V shorter by 6 bases and J shorter by 3 bases, with the junction holding 3 bases beyond the gene matches. The meaning of the sample's time point label: baseline before first vaccination. Vaccinee samples were obtained from the UK trials COV001 and COV002, which included a single-blind randomized controlled phase 2/3 trial of AZD1222 (ChAdOx1 nCoV-19) in healthy adults. Trial participant PBMC samples were collected at day 0 and day 28 after the second dose for TCRbeta chain sequencing.

The rearrangement joined TRBV2 to TRBJ2-7; the central 9 bases match TRBD1. The sample here was peripheral blood, taken on day 0 of AZD1222 vaccination. This TCR came from an adult in good health. The encoded CDR3 is CASSRDRVYEQYF. The DNA reads as follows: TGTGCCAGCAGCCGGGACAGGGTCTACGAGCAGTACTTC. The variable domain in full, with residues beyond the CDR3 obtained from the reference TRBV2 and TRBJ2-7 genes, is EPEVTQTPSHQVTQMGQEVILRCVPISNHLYFYWYRQILGQKVEFLVSFYNNEISEKSEIFDDQFSVERPDGSNFTLKIRSTKLEDSAMYFCASSRDRVYEQYFGPGTRLTVT.